Presented here are 22 T cell receptor beta chains from one specimen sequenced in a study of blood T cells in healthy people across ages. For the second PCR, which ran for about 6 to 11 cycles, a sample-barcoded 5' primer and a J-beta primer mix were used. TCRdb passed the 5' RACE reads through MiXCR, listing each CDR3 protein once. There are roughly 640,000 distinct CDR3 sequences in the sample; approximately 30% occur only once, and approximately 15% lies in the top ten. Sequenced material: blood. The receptor set was obtained from a woman at least 80 years old in good health.

Comments on this clonotype: A read error is possible here, since a much larger clone lies one base away. The chain employs TRBV5-1 and TRBJ2-3; D may be TRBD1 or TRBD2 (5 bases each). CDR3 size: 14 residues. The germline CDR1 and CDR2 sequences are SGHRS and YFSETQ. With 3 bases removed from V and 0 bases from J, the gap between germline ends came to 8 bases. CDR3 nucleotides: TGCGCCAGCAGCTGGGGGTACAGCACAGATACGCAGTATTTT. Translation gives CASSWGYSTDTQYF.

A remark on this clonotype: This may be a read error, as it is one base from a much larger clone. In DNA, the CDR3 is TGCAGTGCTAGATTTAGCGGGGGGGTCTATGAGCAGTACTTC. Protein sequence: CSARFSGGVYEQYF. The chain is built from TRBV20-1 and TRBJ2-7; TRBD2 matches 11 bases. In germline, CDR1 is DFQATT, CDR2 SNEGSKA (reference sequence). J was trimmed by 7 bases and V by 2 bases; bases with no gene match: 7. The CDR3 totals 14 residues.

Comment on this clonotype: This sequence may be a read error, since a much larger clone differs from it by one base. The chain joins TRBV9 to TRBJ2-7; D gene ambiguous. The CDR3 consists of 13 residues. The germline gives CDR1 SGDLS, CDR2 YYNGEE. The germline V and J ends were trimmed by 0 bases and 2 bases, with 6 bases remaining between them. Written as DNA, the CDR3 is TGTGCCAGCAGCGTAGACCCCACCTACGAGCAGTACTTC. This sequence encodes CASSVDPTYEQYF. The whole variable domain, filled in from reference TRBV9 and TRBJ2-7, reads DSGVTQTPKHLITATGQRVTLRCSPRSGDLSVYWYQQSLDQGLQFLIQYYNGEERAKGNILERFSAQQFPDLHSELNLSSLELGDSALYFCASSVDPTYEQYFGPGTRLTVT.

At least ten counts were recorded for this clonotype. The rearrangement uses TRBV7-2 and TRBJ2-4; 7 bases match TRBD1. V lost 6 bases to trimming and J lost 5 bases; unmatched junction nucleotides: 4. This CDR3 spans 13 amino acids. Looked up from germline, CDR1 is SGHTA and CDR2 is FQGNSA. CDR3 nucleotide sequence: TGTGCCAGCAGACGAGGGGGCGAAAACATTCAGTACTTC. As protein: CASRRGGENIQYF.

This clonotype was counted ten times or more. The chain recombines TRBV7-9 with TRBJ1-2, with D maybe TRBD1 (6 bases). The CDR3 sequence is 13 residues long. Looked up from germline, CDR1 is SEHNR and CDR2 is FQNEAQ (reference sequence). Trimming removed 5 bases at V and 8 bases at J, with 15 bases between. CDR3 sequence: CASSRDTTGGYTF. In nucleotides, the CDR3 is TGTGCCAGCAGCCGGGACACAACGGGGGGCTACACCTTC.

This rearrangement joins TRBV6-5 to TRBJ1-1; D is uncertain. Trimming took off 2 bases at V and 1 base at J, with 8 bases between the two ends. Germline V gene lookup returns CDR1 MNHEY and CDR2 SVGAGI. This CDR3 has 14 amino acids. Here the CDR3 reads CASSYPQRNTEAFF. CDR3 DNA: TGTGCCAGCAGTTACCCGCAGAGGAACACTGAAGCTTTCTTT.

This clonotype has a count of ten or more. This chain connects TRBV29-1 to TRBJ1-1, with D uncertain. Germline V gives CDR1 SQVTM, CDR2 ANQGSEA. This CDR3 region has 11 residues. The germline V and J ends were trimmed by 6 bases and 0 bases, with 5 bases remaining between them. In DNA form, the CDR3 reads TGCAGCGTCCCAATGAACACTGAAGCTTTCTTT. It encodes CSVPMNTEAFF.

This clonotype occurred many times. The rearrangement uses TRBV3-1 and TRBJ1-5; D is undetermined. Germline values: CDR1 LGHDT, CDR2 YNNKEL (reference sequence). The V gene lost 0 bases and the J gene lost 7 bases, with 13 bases spanning the gap. The CDR3 runs to 15 residues. The CDR3 region has the DNA TGTGCCAGCAGCCAAGATGGCACAGTCGGCCAGCCCCAGCATTTT. Encoded protein: CASSQDGTVGQPQHF.

The gene calls are TRBV20-1 and TRBJ2-1; TRBD2 agrees at 13 bases. Germline CDR1 and CDR2: DFQATT and SNEGSKA (reference sequence). The V gene end was trimmed by 3 bases and the J gene end by 8 bases; junction bases not matched to a gene: 7. This CDR3 spans 15 amino acids. CDR3 DNA sequence: TGCAGTGCTAGGGAACTAGCGGGAGGGTTCGATGAGCAGTTCTTC. It encodes CSARELAGGFDEQFF.

This sequence joins TRBV12-3 or TRBV12-4 and TRBJ2-1, with D possibly TRBD2 on 6 matching bases. The CDR3 is 11 amino acids. V lost 6 bases to trimming and J lost 13 bases, with 13 bases between them. The CDR3 sequence is CASSPRETQFF. CDR3 nucleotide sequence: TGTGCCAGCAGCCCCCGGGAGACCCAGTTCTTC.

This clonotype was seen many times. This chain joins TRBV20-1 and TRBJ2-3; 9 bases are shared with TRBD2. The CDR3 extends over 15 amino acids. Trimming cost V 3 bases and J 3 bases; bases outside gene matches: 7. Looked up from germline, CDR1 is DFQATT and CDR2 is SNEGSKA (reference sequence). This CDR3 reads CSASGAGGITDTQYF. The CDR3 region has the DNA TGCAGTGCTAGCGGTGCGGGGGGGATAACAGATACGCAGTATTTT.

This clonotype was detected a few times. A much larger clone sits a single nucleotide away, making a read error possible. This chain uses TRBV6-1 with TRBJ2-1; 7 bases line up with TRBD1. The tail of the sequence fits TRBJ2-7 better, so the J call may be wrong. Germline values: CDR1 MNHNS, CDR2 SASEGT. This CDR3 region has 15 residues. The CDR3 sequence is CASDRDGSSYNEQYF. The CDR3 DNA reads TGTGCCAGCGACAGGGACGGTAGCTCCTACAATGAGCAGTACTTC.

This clonotype was seen ten or more times. V usage is TRBV29-1 and J usage is TRBJ1-2; D gene uncertain. CDR3 length: 13 amino acids. Germline V lookup: CDR1 SQVTM, CDR2 ANQGSEA. The V end lost 3 bases, the J end lost 2 bases, and 10 bases lay between the germline ends. CDR3 coding DNA: TGCAGCGTTGAGGCAGCCCTAAACTATGGCTACACCTTC. Translated, it gives CSVEAALNYGYTF.

This clonotype turned up a few times. This rearrangement joins TRBV2 to TRBJ2-7, with D unresolved. Germline V gene sequence: CDR1 SNHLY, CDR2 FYNNEI. The CDR3 consists of 10 residues. Deletions cut 5 bases from V and 4 bases from J, with 3 bases between. The CDR3 sequence: CASSMYEQYF. CDR3 nucleotide sequence: TGTGCCAGCAGTATGTACGAGCAGTACTTC.

This chain uses TRBV20-1 with TRBJ2-3; the D gene is possibly TRBD2 (6 bases). This CDR3 has 10 amino acids. Germline CDR1 and CDR2: DFQATT and SNEGSKA (reference sequence). V was pared by 4 bases and J by 10 bases, with 9 bases between. Written as DNA, the CDR3 is TGCAGTGCTACCCGCGGGGCGCAGTATTTT. It translates to CSATRGAQYF.

The V gene is TRBV12-3 or TRBV12-4, the J gene TRBJ2-7; 8 nucleotides line up with TRBD2. V dropped 2 bases and J dropped 3; count of bases not matched to a gene: 6. The CDR3 has 15 amino acids. As DNA, the CDR3 is TGTGCCAGCAGTTTAACGGGAGGGCCCCACTACGAGCAGTACTTC. Translating gives CASSLTGGPHYEQYF.

In its sample, this clonotype was seen many times. The J gene is TRBJ2-3, the V gene TRBV6-5; 7 nucleotides agree with TRBD1. This CDR3 is built from 15 residues. V trimming: 5 bases; J trimming: 0 bases; junction bases outside the gene matches: 5. The germline V gene encodes CDR1 MNHEY and CDR2 SVGAGI. CDR3 sequence (DNA): TGTGCCAGCAGTACCGGGACAGCTAGCACAGATACGCAGTATTTT. Translated: CASSTGTASTDTQYF.

The CDR3 DNA is TGTGCCAGCAGCCCTTCCGGGACAGTTCTTTTAGTAGATGGCTACACCTTC. The encoded protein is CASSPSGTVLLVDGYTF. The J gene is TRBJ1-2, the V gene TRBV11-2, with TRBD1 identical over 7 bases. V trimming: 5 bases; J trimming: 6 bases; junction bases outside the gene matches: 18. Germline CDR1 reads SGHAT; CDR2 reads FQNNGV. This CDR3 spans 17 amino acids.

The gene calls are TRBV5-1 and TRBJ1-2; perhaps TRBD1 as D (5 bases). This CDR3 has 16 residues. CDR1 is SGHRS and CDR2 is YFSETQ in the germline V gene. V was clipped by 0 bases and J by 2 bases, with 14 bases between them. CDR3 residues: CASSLGSAGRNYGYTF. CDR3 nucleotides: TGCGCCAGCAGCTTGGGGTCTGCAGGGCGGAACTATGGCTACACCTTC.

J is TRBJ2-5 and V is TRBV6-1; 7 nucleotides agree with TRBD2. Germline V CDR1 and CDR2: MNHNS, SASEGT. This CDR3 region has 15 residues. The V segment lost 5 bases and the J segment 11 bases; nucleotides outside the gene matches: 17. Here the CDR3 DNA reads TGTGCCAGCAGTCGAGCGGGGCACTCCCACAATGAGCAGTACTTC. Amino acid sequence: CASSRAGHSHNEQYF.

On this clonotype itself: This may be a read error: a much more frequent sequence differs by one nucleotide. The V and J genes are TRBV7-2 and TRBJ2-2, with D tentatively TRBD2 (6 bases). The CDR3 spans 16 residues. Per the germline V gene, CDR1 is SGHTA and CDR2 is FQGNSA. The CDR3 DNA follows: TGTGCCAGCAGCTTAGTGACTTGGCGAGGGACCGGGGGGCTGTTTTTT. Encoded protein: CASSLVTWRGTGGLFF. Drawing the rest from reference TRBV7-2 and TRBJ2-2, the complete variable domain is GAGVSQSPSNKVTEKGKDVELRCDPISGHTALYWYRQSLGQGLEFLIYFQGNSAPDKSGLPSDRFSAERTGGSVSTLTIQRTQQEDSAVYLCASSLVTWRGTGGLFFGEGSRLTVL.

In this sample, this clonotype turned up once. The chain joins TRBV7-3 to TRBJ2-1, with 10 bases aligning to TRBD1. The germline V gene encodes CDR1 SGHTA and CDR2 FQGTGA. CDR3 length: 17 residues. Unmatched junction bases numbered 9, after V lost 2 bases and J lost 5 bases. In nucleotides, the CDR3 is TGTGCCAGCAGCTTAGTCCCGGGACAGGGGTCCCACAATGAGCAGTTCTTC. Translation: CASSLVPGQGSHNEQFF.